The next 14 T cell receptor beta chains were all read from a single sample in a study of CD8 T cell repertoires and HIV-1 epitope variants (dated by TCRdb to about 2020). The protocol used for the library was the immunoSEQ multiplex PCR assay. In its TCRdb copy, this immuneACCESS table keeps in-frame sequences only and misses some clones. Where compared with another copy, unresolved V genes explain less than half of these, and the others have no known cause. The sample yields several thousand clones; around 64% were counted once. The top ten hold 40% to 50% of the sample. Their target antigens are unknown. Sequences were obtained from cultured CD8+ T cells derived from PBMCs. The receptors were gathered from a male donor with HIV.

This clone appeared once. V and J are TRBV19 and TRBJ1-1; D is unresolved. CDR1 and CDR2 (germline): LNHDA, SQIVND (reference sequence). The CDR3 is made up of 13 amino acids. Trimming pared 3 bases from V and 5 bases from J, leaving 10 bases between. The CDR3 protein is CASSIGQLTEAFF. The CDR3 region has the DNA TGTGCCAGTAGTATCGGTCAGTTAACTGAAGCTTTCTTT. Looking up the rest from reference TRBV19 and TRBJ1-1 gives the full variable domain: DGGITQSPKYLFRKEGQNVTLSCEQNLNHDAMYWYRQDPGQGLRLIYYSQIVNDFQKGDIAEGYSVSREKKESFPLTVTSAQKNPTAFYLCASSIGQLTEAFFGQGTRLTVV.

The J gene is TRBJ1-4, the V gene TRBV5-6; TRBD1 matches 7 bases. Germline assignment: CDR1 SGHDT and CDR2 YYEEEE. Trimming took 3 bases from V and 8 from J; bases not matched to a gene: 22. The CDR3 contains 19 residues. The CDR3 spells CASSSRDPERDSGWEKLFF. CDR3 in DNA: TGTGCCAGCAGCTCCCGGGACCCGGAACGGGACAGCGGGTGGGAAAAACTGTTTTTT.

This clone was seen a few times. The rearrangement links TRBV7-8 to TRBJ2-2, with 9 bases identical to TRBD1. CDR3 length: 15 residues. CDR1 and CDR2 (germline): SGHVS, FQNEAQ. Unmatched junction bases numbered 3, after V lost 3 bases and J lost 4 bases. CDR3 region: CASSLGTGLTGELFF. The CDR3 nucleotides read TGTGCCAGCAGCTTGGGGACAGGGCTCACCGGGGAGCTGTTTTTT. The whole variable domain, filled in from reference TRBV7-8 and TRBJ2-2, reads GAGVSQSPRYKVAKRGQDVALRCDPISGHVSLFWYQQALGQGPEFLTYFQNEAQLDKSGLPSDRFFAERPEGSVSTLKIQRTQQEDSAVYLCASSLGTGLTGELFFGEGSRLTVL.

This chain joins TRBV9 and TRBJ2-5; D unresolved. The CDR3 sequence is 17 residues long. Per germline, CDR1 SGDLS and CDR2 YYNGEE. V was shortened by 3 bases and J by 4 bases, with 22 bases between the two germline ends. This chain's CDR3 is CASSARPGVSPGETQYF. The CDR3 DNA reads as TGTGCCAGCAGCGCACGCCCTGGAGTTTCCCCCGGAGAGACCCAGTACTTC.

V and J are TRBV5-5 and TRBJ2-7; D might be TRBD1 or TRBD2, each matching 5 bases. V lost 4 bases to trimming and J lost 5 bases, with 16 bases between them. The CDR3 runs 14 residues. The germline gives CDR1 SGHKS, CDR2 YYEKEE (reference sequence). The DNA for the CDR3 is TGTGCCAGCAGCCCTACAGGCGGGCGGGACGAGCAGTACTTC. It encodes CASSPTGGRDEQYF. The full variable domain, in which reference TRBV5-5 and TRBJ2-7 provide the parts outside the CDR3, is DAGVTQSPTHLIKTRGQQVTLRCSPISGHKSVSWYQQVLGQGPQFIFQYYEKEERGRGNFPDRFSARQFPNYSSELNVNALLLGDSALYLCASSPTGGRDEQYFGPGTRLTVT.

This clone is deemed hyperexpanded. This chain links TRBV4-1 with TRBJ1-2, with unresolved D. This CDR3 spans 16 amino acids. Germline loops: CDR1 MGHRA, CDR2 YSYEKL. Trimming took off 0 bases at V and 3 bases at J, with 14 bases between the two ends. CDR3 amino acids: CASSQDPPDLDYGYTF. Here the CDR3 DNA reads TGCGCCAGCAGCCAAGATCCCCCAGACTTGGACTATGGCTACACCTTC.

CDR3 protein: CASSYTGRELFF. CDR3 bases: TGCGCCAGCAGCTACACCGGGAGGGAGCTGTTTTTT. The chain uses TRBV5-1 and TRBJ2-2, with D perhaps TRBD2 (5 bases). The ends were cut back, 3 bases at V and 9 bases at J, with 9 bases in the middle. Per germline, CDR1 SGHRS and CDR2 YFSETQ. There are 12 residues in the CDR3.

The genes are TRBV19 and TRBJ1-5; D is perhaps TRBD1 (6 bases). Germline values: CDR1 LNHDA, CDR2 SQIVND (reference sequence). This CDR3 is 13 amino acids long. The V gene lost 4 bases and the J gene lost 3 bases, with 7 bases spanning the gap. In nucleotides, the CDR3 is TGTGCCAGTAGTACAGGGGACAATCAGCCCCAGCATTTT. Translation gives CASSTGDNQPQHF.

The genes are TRBV27 and TRBJ2-1; tentatively, D is TRBD2 (6 bases). Germline V lookup: CDR1 MNHEY, CDR2 SMNVEV (reference sequence). The V and J ends lost 3 bases and 9 bases respectively, with 15 bases between them. The CDR3 length is 14 residues. CDR3 protein: CASSFRVSAGEQFF. The CDR3 bases are TGTGCCAGCAGTTTCAGGGTGTCAGCGGGTGAGCAGTTCTTC.

This chain joins TRBV20-1 and TRBJ1-2; no clear D gene. Deletions cut 0 bases from V and 8 bases from J, with 4 bases between. This CDR3 comprises 10 residues. Per germline, CDR1 DFQATT and CDR2 SNEGSKA (reference sequence). In DNA form, the CDR3 reads TGCAGTGCTAGAGATGGCGGCTACACCTTC. It translates to CSARDGGYTF.

V gene TRBV25-1 combines with J gene TRBJ2-5, with 8 nucleotides matching TRBD2. The CDR3 loop spans 17 amino acids. Trimming at V came to 2 bases and at J to 1 base, leaving 9 bases not matched to a gene. From germline, CDR1 is MGHDK and CDR2 SYGVNS. This chain's CDR3 is CASSEATSGQSQETQYF. The CDR3 bases are TGTGCCAGCAGTGAAGCCACTAGCGGTCAATCCCAAGAGACCCAGTACTTC. The whole variable domain, remainder taken from reference TRBV25-1 and TRBJ2-5, is EADIYQTPRYLVIGTGKKITLECSQTMGHDKMYWYQQDPGMELHLIHYSYGVNSTEKGDLSSESTVSRIRTEHFPLTLESARPSHTSQYLCASSEATSGQSQETQYFGPGTRLLVL.

The chain links TRBV5-1 to TRBJ2-3, with 7 bases that match TRBD1. This CDR3 is 17 amino acids long. The trim removed 1 base at V and 2 bases at J, leaving 10 bases unmatched. Germline-derived CDR1 and CDR2 are SGHRS and YFSETQ. The CDR3 here is CASSLRLQGETTDTQYF. The DNA of the CDR3 is TGCGCCAGCAGCTTGCGGCTGCAGGGGGAGACCACAGATACGCAGTATTTT. The entire variable domain, with the rest obtained from reference TRBV5-1 and TRBJ2-3, is as follows: KAGVTQTPRYLIKTRGQQVTLSCSPISGHRSVSWYQQTPGQGLQFLFEYFSETQRNKGNFPGRFSGRQFSNSRSEMNVSTLELGDSALYLCASSLRLQGETTDTQYFGPGTRLTVL.

The V call is TRBV13, the J call TRBJ2-1; perhaps TRBD2 as D (5 bases). Germline assignment: CDR1 PRHDT and CDR2 FYEKMQ (reference sequence). CDR3 length equals 17 residues. Deletions cut 0 bases from V and 8 bases from J, with 20 bases between. CDR3 loop: CASSLGLVPPAIDEQFF. CDR3 nucleotides: TGTGCCAGCAGCTTAGGACTAGTACCCCCAGCCATCGATGAGCAGTTCTTC.

This rearrangement joins TRBV10-3 to TRBJ1-1; D gene ambiguous. Germline CDR1 and CDR2: ENHRY and SYGVKD. The V gene lost 0 bases and the J gene lost 3 bases, with 11 bases spanning the gap. The CDR3 is 15 residues long. DNA for the CDR3: TGTGCCATCAGTGAGTCCCCAGAATCGTACACTGAAGCTTTCTTT. Translated: CAISESPESYTEAFF.